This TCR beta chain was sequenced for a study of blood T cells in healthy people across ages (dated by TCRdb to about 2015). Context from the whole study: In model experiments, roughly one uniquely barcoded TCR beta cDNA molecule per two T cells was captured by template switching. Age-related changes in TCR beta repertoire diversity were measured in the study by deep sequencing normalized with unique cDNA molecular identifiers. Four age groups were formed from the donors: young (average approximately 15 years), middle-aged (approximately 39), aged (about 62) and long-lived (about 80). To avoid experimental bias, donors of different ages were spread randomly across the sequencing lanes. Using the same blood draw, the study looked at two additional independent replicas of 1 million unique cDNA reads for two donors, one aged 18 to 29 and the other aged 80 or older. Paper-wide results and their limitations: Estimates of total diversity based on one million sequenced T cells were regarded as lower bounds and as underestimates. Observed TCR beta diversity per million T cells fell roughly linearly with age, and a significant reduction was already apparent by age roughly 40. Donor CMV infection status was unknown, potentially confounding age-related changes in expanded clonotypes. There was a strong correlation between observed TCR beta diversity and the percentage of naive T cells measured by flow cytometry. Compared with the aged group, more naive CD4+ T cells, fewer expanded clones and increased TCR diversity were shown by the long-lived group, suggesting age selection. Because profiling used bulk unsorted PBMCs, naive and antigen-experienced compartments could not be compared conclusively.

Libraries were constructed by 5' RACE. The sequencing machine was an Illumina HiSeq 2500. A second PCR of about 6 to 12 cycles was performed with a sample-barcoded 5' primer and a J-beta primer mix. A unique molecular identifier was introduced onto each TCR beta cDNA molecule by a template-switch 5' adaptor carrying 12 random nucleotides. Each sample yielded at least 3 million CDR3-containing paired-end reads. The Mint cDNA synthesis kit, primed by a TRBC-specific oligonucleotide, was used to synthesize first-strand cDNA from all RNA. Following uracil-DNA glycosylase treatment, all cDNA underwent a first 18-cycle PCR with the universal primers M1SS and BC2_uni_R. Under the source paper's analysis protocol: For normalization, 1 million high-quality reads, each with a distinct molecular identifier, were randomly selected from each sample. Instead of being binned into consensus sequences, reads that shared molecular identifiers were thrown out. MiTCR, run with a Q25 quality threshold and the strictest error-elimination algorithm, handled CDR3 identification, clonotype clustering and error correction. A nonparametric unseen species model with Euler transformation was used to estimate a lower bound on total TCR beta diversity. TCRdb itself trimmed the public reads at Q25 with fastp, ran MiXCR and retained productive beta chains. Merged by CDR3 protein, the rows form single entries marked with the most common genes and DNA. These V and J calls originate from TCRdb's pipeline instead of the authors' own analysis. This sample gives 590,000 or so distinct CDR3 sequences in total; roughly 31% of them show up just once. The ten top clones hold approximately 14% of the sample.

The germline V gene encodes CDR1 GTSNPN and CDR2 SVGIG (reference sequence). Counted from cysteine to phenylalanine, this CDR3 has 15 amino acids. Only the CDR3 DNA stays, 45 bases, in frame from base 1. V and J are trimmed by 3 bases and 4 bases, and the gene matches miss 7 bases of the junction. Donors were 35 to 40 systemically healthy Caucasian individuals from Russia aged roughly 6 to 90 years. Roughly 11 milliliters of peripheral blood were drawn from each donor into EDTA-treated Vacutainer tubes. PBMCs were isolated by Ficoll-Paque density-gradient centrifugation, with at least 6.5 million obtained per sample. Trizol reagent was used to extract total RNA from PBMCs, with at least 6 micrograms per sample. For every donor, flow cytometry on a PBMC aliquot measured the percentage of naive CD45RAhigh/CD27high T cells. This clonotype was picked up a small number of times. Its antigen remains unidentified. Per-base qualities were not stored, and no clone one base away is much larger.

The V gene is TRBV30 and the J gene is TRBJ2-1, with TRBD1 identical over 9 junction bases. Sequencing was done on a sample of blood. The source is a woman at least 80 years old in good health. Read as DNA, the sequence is TGTGCCTGGAGCCTTCCGGGACAGGGTTACAATGAGCAGTTCTTC. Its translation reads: CAWSLPGQGYNEQFF.